This T cell receptor beta chain came from a study of blood T cell repertoires in COVID-19. Looking at the study overall: PBMCs, B-cell-depleted T cells, or T cells were the source of the cDNA or gDNA that made up the material.

Per the study methods: Nucleated cell counts were estimated from reference gene primer amplification. Sequenced by immunoSEQ multiplex PCR; TCRdb stores in-frame clones only, minus some. V and J calls and clone size are as listed in that table; D and trimming were resolved from the DNA. The profile shows 95,000 to 150,000 clones, around four fifths of them singletons. This CDR3 comprises 15 residues. Germline V lookup: CDR1 LGHDT, CDR2 YNNKEL (reference sequence). V was cut by 0 bases and J by 5 bases, with 11 bases left in between. The rearrangement uses TRBV3-1 (or the pseudogene TRBV3-2) and TRBJ2-1; perhaps TRBD2 as D (6 bases). This TCR derives from a man between 60 and 70 years old with active or convalescent COVID-19. The sequencing input was peripheral blood. CDR3 sequence reads: CASSQDALAHNEQFF. The DNA for the CDR3 is TGTGCCAGCAGCCAAGATGCACTAGCTCACAATGAGCAGTTCTTC.